A single sample is the source of the 24 T cell receptor beta chains below, sequenced in a study of shared clonotypes between healthy human individuals. Naive CD8 cells lacked CD45RO and underwent positive selection for CCR7, leaving out terminally differentiated effector memory CD45RA+ cells. Measured with immunoSEQ multiplex PCR; TCRdb has only the in-frame clones, and not every one. The repertoire consists of about 1,800,000 clones, with about 95% occurring once and the leading ten covering 1% to 1.5%. The specimen sequenced was naive CD8+ T cells sorted from blood. The receptors were sampled from a man in his late teens or twenties in good health.

In regard to this clone: The sample contains more than one DNA sequence encoding this CDR3. The rearrangement joins TRBV7-9 to TRBJ1-5; 8 bases line up with TRBD1. The length of the CDR3 is 14 residues. With V trimmed by 6 bases and J by 2 bases, 3 bases remained unmatched. Germline loops: CDR1 SEHNR, CDR2 FQNEAQ (reference sequence). CDR3 region: CASSPGGGNQPQHF. The DNA for the CDR3 is TGTGCCAGCAGTCCAGGGGGCGGCAATCAGCCCCAGCATTTT.

On this clone: The same CDR3 can be traced to other DNA sequences in this sample. This chain links TRBV27 with TRBJ1-2, with 11 bases that match TRBD1. Germline CDR1 is MNHEY and CDR2 is SMNVEV (reference sequence). V shed 4 bases and J 4 bases; nucleotides not matched to a gene: 2. This CDR3 spans 14 amino acids. The CDR3 protein is CASSWTGGIYGYTF. The CDR3 region has the DNA TGTGCCAGCAGTTGGACAGGGGGCATCTATGGCTACACCTTC.

About this clone itself: Other nucleotide sequences from this sample produce the same CDR3. This chain links TRBV7-9 with TRBJ1-2; no reliable D call. The CDR3 consists of 11 residues. CDR1 is SEHNR and CDR2 is FQNEAQ in the germline V gene (reference sequence). V lost 6 bases and J lost 6, with 8 bases in between. This chain's CDR3 is CASSRGDGYTF. CDR3 nucleotides: TGTGCCAGCAGTCGTGGGGATGGCTACACCTTC.

The rearrangement joins TRBV5-1 to TRBJ2-5; TRBD2 matches 9 bases. This CDR3 has 15 residues. V was pared by 4 bases and J by 4 bases, with 8 bases of the junction left unmatched. In germline, CDR1 is SGHRS, CDR2 YFSETQ. The CDR3, as DNA: TGCGCCAGCAGCCGCGGGACTAGCTCTGGAGAGACCCAGTACTTC. It yields the protein CASSRGTSSGETQYF.

V usage is TRBV9 and J usage is TRBJ1-4; D not resolved. Germline V gives CDR1 SGDLS, CDR2 YYNGEE. Trimming removed 0 bases at V and 4 bases at J, with 7 bases between. The CDR3 is 14 amino acids. The CDR3 reads CASSVEGHNEKLFF. Written as DNA, the CDR3 is TGTGCCAGCAGCGTAGAGGGCCATAATGAAAAACTGTTTTTT.

This clone is a singleton in its sample. The chain joins TRBV6-5 to TRBJ2-5; 9 bases map to TRBD1. CDR3 length: 13 residues. The junction had 8 bases not matched to a gene; V was cut back by 10 bases and J by 5 bases. Germline CDR1 MNHEY, CDR2 SVGAGI. The CDR3 here is CATALDRGETQYF. The CDR3 region has the DNA TGTGCCACCGCCCTTGACAGGGGGGAGACCCAGTACTTC.

This chain connects TRBV18 to TRBJ1-4, with TRBD1 as a possible D gene (5 bases). The CDR3 covers 16 residues. Germline V lookup: CDR1 KGHSH, CDR2 LQKENI. V dropped 2 bases and J dropped 4 bases, with 14 bases sitting between them. This chain's CDR3 is CASSPYEGQNNEKLFF. The DNA for the CDR3 is TGTGCCAGCTCACCATACGAGGGGCAGAATAATGAAAAACTGTTTTTT.

This rearrangement joins TRBV6-1 to TRBJ2-3; D tentatively reads TRBD1 or TRBD2 (5 bases each). There are 14 residues in the CDR3. V was trimmed by 11 bases and J by 0 bases, leaving 15 bases between them. Per the germline V gene, CDR1 is MNHNS and CDR2 is SASEGT. The CDR3 DNA reads as TGTGCCTTAACCCTGGGACGGAGCACAGATACGCAGTATTTT. Its translation is CALTLGRSTDTQYF.

The chain carries TRBV5-1 and TRBJ2-3, with a possible D match to TRBD2 (5 bases). CDR1 is SGHRS and CDR2 is YFSETQ in the germline V gene. The CDR3 is made up of 12 amino acids. The germline V and J ends were trimmed by 0 bases and 8 bases, with 7 bases remaining between them. This CDR3 is CASSLDGVTQYF. The DNA of the CDR3 is TGCGCCAGCAGCTTGGACGGGGTTACGCAGTATTTT.

The gene calls are TRBV4-1 and TRBJ1-5; D is uncertain. The V end was cut by 0 bases, the J end by 6 bases, with 18 bases between. CDR1 is MGHRA and CDR2 is YSYEKL in the germline V gene. This CDR3 is 17 amino acids long. The CDR3 DNA sequence: TGCGCCAGCAGCCAAGAGCCCACAAGCTCGTGGAGTCAGCCCCAGCATTTT. Its translation: CASSQEPTSSWSQPQHF.

CDR3 DNA: TGTGCCCTTAAACTCTTGCAGCGCGACCACGAGCAGTACTTC. Its translation is CALKLLQRDHEQYF. The chain joins TRBV15 to TRBJ2-7; D unresolved. In germline, CDR1 is LNHNV, CDR2 YYDKDF (reference sequence). The V gene lost 11 bases and the J gene lost 5 bases, with 22 bases spanning the gap. This CDR3 contains 14 residues.

The chain has TRBV2 and TRBJ1-1; D is possibly TRBD1 (5 bases). Deletions cut 2 bases from V and 5 bases from J, with 9 bases between. Germline CDR1 reads SNHLY; CDR2 reads FYNNEI. This CDR3 comprises 13 residues. DNA for the CDR3: TGTGCCAGCAGTGAATCAGGGCGGACTGAAGCTTTCTTT. The encoded protein is CASSESGRTEAFF.

The chain joins TRBV7-6 to TRBJ2-7, with 9 bases lining up with TRBD2. Germline values: CDR1 SGHVS, CDR2 FNYEAQ. CDR3 length equals 15 residues. V dropped 4 bases and J dropped 0; count of bases not matched to a gene: 4. The chain's CDR3 is CASSSSGVSSYEQYF. The CDR3 DNA reads as TGTGCCAGCAGCTCTAGCGGGGTTAGCTCCTACGAGCAGTACTTC.

J is TRBJ2-5 and V is TRBV30; 12 bases align to TRBD1. The junction had 3 bases not matched to a gene; V was cut back by 0 bases and J by 4 bases. Looked up from germline, CDR1 is GTSNPN and CDR2 is SVGIG (reference sequence). CDR3 length equals 15 residues. As DNA, the CDR3 is TGTGCCTGGAGTGTGGGACAGGGGGCAGGAGAGACCCAGTACTTC. Translation gives CAWSVGQGAGETQYF.

This rearrangement joins TRBV9 to TRBJ2-5, with D hard to call. This CDR3 is built from 13 residues. Germline V gene data show CDR1 as SGDLS and CDR2 as YYNGEE. V was clipped by 3 bases and J by 5 bases, with 11 bases between them. Here the CDR3 reads CASSAGFMETQYF. The CDR3 nucleotides read TGTGCCAGCAGCGCAGGATTCATGGAGACCCAGTACTTC.

The V gene is TRBV7-8, the J gene TRBJ2-1; TRBD1 aligns across 9 bases. Germline trimming cut 4 bases from V and 7 bases from J; bases unmatched to any gene: 5. Germline CDR1 SGHVS, CDR2 FQNEAQ. The CDR3 covers 14 residues. The DNA of the CDR3 is TGTGCCAGCAGCTCCTGGACAGGGGAGAATGAGCAGTTCTTC. This encodes CASSSWTGENEQFF. Drawing the rest from reference TRBV7-8 and TRBJ2-1, the complete variable domain is GAGVSQSPRYKVAKRGQDVALRCDPISGHVSLFWYQQALGQGPEFLTYFQNEAQLDKSGLPSDRFFAERPEGSVSTLKIQRTQQEDSAVYLCASSSWTGENEQFFGPGTRLTVL.

V and J are TRBV27 and TRBJ2-7; the D is unclear. V was cut by 0 bases and J by 6 bases, with 9 bases left in between. The CDR3 loop spans 13 amino acids. Germline V gene data show CDR1 as MNHEY and CDR2 as SMNVEV (reference sequence). The chain's CDR3 is CASSLSKSLEQYF. CDR3 bases: TGTGCCAGCAGTTTATCGAAATCCCTCGAGCAGTACTTC.

CDR3 loop: CASSVNRDRLYEQYF. Written as DNA, the CDR3 is TGTGCCAGCAGTGTAAACCGGGACAGGCTCTACGAGCAGTACTTC. The V and J genes are TRBV27 and TRBJ2-7; 8 bases agree with TRBD1. The CDR3 runs to 15 residues. Germline CDR1 reads MNHEY; CDR2 reads SMNVEV (reference sequence). After removal of 5 bases from V and 3 bases from J, the junction contained 9 bases not matched to a gene.

V gene TRBV4-1 combines with J gene TRBJ1-4, with TRBD1 matching over 7 bases. This CDR3 is built from 18 residues. The germline gives CDR1 MGHRA, CDR2 YSYEKL. With 0 bases clipped from V and 8 bases from J, the junction kept 15 bases outside the gene matches. The CDR3, as DNA: TGCGCCAGCAGCCAAGATAGGGTCGACAGGGTGAAAATAGAAAAACTGTTTTTT. Translation gives CASSQDRVDRVKIEKLFF.

This chain uses TRBV13 with TRBJ2-2, with 10 bases fitting TRBD2. Germline values: CDR1 PRHDT, CDR2 FYEKMQ (reference sequence). This CDR3 contains 17 residues. J gave up 5 bases and V 0 bases, and 6 bases lay outside the gene matches. CDR3: CASSLGGLAGDTGELFF. The CDR3 nucleotides read TGTGCCAGCAGCTTAGGAGGGCTAGCGGGAGATACCGGGGAGCTGTTTTTT.

CDR3 sequence: CASSSAETGFTGELFF. Here the CDR3 DNA reads TGTGCCAGCAGTAGTGCCGAGACAGGGTTCACCGGGGAGCTGTTTTTT. The rearrangement links TRBV5-6 to TRBJ2-2; 7 bases line up with TRBD1. Germline trimming cut 5 bases from V and 4 bases from J; bases unmatched to any gene: 11. The length of the CDR3 is 16 residues. From germline, CDR1 is SGHDT and CDR2 YYEEEE.

The V and J genes are TRBV13 and TRBJ1-2, with D maybe TRBD1 (5 bases). The CDR3 contains 15 residues. Germline V gene lookup returns CDR1 PRHDT and CDR2 FYEKMQ (reference sequence). Between the trimmed V and J ends, which lost 5 bases and 0 bases, there was a span of 13 bases. As DNA, the CDR3 is TGTGCCAGCAGCGACACAGGATCTACTAACTATGGCTACACCTTC. Protein sequence: CASSDTGSTNYGYTF.

V usage is TRBV18 and J usage is TRBJ2-7, with 7 bases fitting TRBD2. The J segment lost 0 bases and the V segment lost 2 bases, leaving 19 bases of the junction unmatched. Germline-derived CDR1 and CDR2 are KGHSH and LQKENI. CDR3 length: 20 amino acids. CDR3 DNA: TGTGCCAGCTCACCAACAATAGGGGCCAACCAAGCGGGAAGCTCCTACGAGCAGTACTTC. This codes for CASSPTIGANQAGSSYEQYF.

This chain uses TRBV4-1 with TRBJ2-2; D uncertain. Trimming took 4 bases from V and 5 from J, leaving 11 bases between them. The CDR3 covers 14 residues. Germline values: CDR1 MGHRA, CDR2 YSYEKL. The CDR3 is CASSRVMGTGELFF. The CDR3 coding sequence is TGCGCCAGCAGCCGGGTTATGGGGACCGGGGAGCTGTTTTTT.